This T cell receptor beta chain derives from a study of shared clonotypes between healthy human individuals. The CDR3 spans 15 residues. Germline V gene sequence: CDR1 MNHNS, CDR2 SASEGT. After removal of 0 bases from V and 3 bases from J, the junction contained 3 bases not matched to a gene. Only in-frame clones appear in the TCRdb table, and some are missing; sequencing was by immunoSEQ multiplex PCR. The sample consists of roughly 2 million clones, about 95% of them appearing once. Naivety among CD8 cells was defined by CD45RO negativity and positive CCR7 selection, thereby excluding terminally differentiated effector memory CD45RA+ cells.

This chain links TRBV6-1 with TRBJ2-7; 9 nucleotides align to TRBD1. This TCR was recovered from a man younger than 35 in good health. Sequenced material: naive CD8+ T cells sorted from blood. The CDR3 DNA follows: TGTGCCAGCAGTGAAGCATTGACAGGGGGCTACGAGCAGTACTTC. Amino acids: CASSEALTGGYEQYF.